The present T cell receptor beta chain was sequenced within a study of T cells expressing NK-cell markers. Across the study: Beta-chain profiling covered CD3+CD56+NKG2C+, CD3+CD56+NKG2C- and CD3+CD56-NKG2C+ sorted subsets. With respect to HCMV, most of the eight sequenced donors were seropositive, and one was seronegative. General observations from the study: As a fraction of CD8+ T cells, dominant NKG2C+ clonotypes reached roughly 1.0-8% in about six donors.

The V gene's germline CDR1 is SGHTS and CDR2 YDEGEE. The CDR3 extends over 16 amino acids. As regards this clonotype: The antigen is undetermined.

Reprocessing the 5' RACE reads, TCRdb reports a single entry for every CDR3 protein and omits DNA. The data include about 550,000 distinct CDR3 sequences; the top ten clones carry roughly 3.6%. The receptor was derived from a man between 18 and 29 years old in good health. Sequencing used blood T cells: a sorted CD56 or NKG2C T cell subset, CD4+ or CD8+ T cells, or bulk PBMC T cells (not recorded which). The chain links TRBV5-8 to TRBJ2-1; TCRdb's assignment of TRBD2 cannot be checked, as there is no DNA. CDR3 in amino acids: CASSLSNSDWTSEQFF.